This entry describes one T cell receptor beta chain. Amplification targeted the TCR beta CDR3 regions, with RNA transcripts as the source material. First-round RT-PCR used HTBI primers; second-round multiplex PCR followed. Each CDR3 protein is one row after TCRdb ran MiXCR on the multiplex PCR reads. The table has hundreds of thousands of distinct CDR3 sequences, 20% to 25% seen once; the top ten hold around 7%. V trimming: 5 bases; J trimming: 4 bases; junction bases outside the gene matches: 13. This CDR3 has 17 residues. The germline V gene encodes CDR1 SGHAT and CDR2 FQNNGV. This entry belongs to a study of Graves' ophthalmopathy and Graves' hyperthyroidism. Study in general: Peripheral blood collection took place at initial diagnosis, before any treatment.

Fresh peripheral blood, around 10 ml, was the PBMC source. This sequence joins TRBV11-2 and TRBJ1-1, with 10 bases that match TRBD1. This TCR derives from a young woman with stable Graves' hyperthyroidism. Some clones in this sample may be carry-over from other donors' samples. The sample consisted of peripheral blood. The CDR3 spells CASSPGQGGRFRTEAFF. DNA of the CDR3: TGTGCCAGCAGCCCAGGACAGGGGGGGCGGTTTCGCACTGAAGCTTTCTTT.